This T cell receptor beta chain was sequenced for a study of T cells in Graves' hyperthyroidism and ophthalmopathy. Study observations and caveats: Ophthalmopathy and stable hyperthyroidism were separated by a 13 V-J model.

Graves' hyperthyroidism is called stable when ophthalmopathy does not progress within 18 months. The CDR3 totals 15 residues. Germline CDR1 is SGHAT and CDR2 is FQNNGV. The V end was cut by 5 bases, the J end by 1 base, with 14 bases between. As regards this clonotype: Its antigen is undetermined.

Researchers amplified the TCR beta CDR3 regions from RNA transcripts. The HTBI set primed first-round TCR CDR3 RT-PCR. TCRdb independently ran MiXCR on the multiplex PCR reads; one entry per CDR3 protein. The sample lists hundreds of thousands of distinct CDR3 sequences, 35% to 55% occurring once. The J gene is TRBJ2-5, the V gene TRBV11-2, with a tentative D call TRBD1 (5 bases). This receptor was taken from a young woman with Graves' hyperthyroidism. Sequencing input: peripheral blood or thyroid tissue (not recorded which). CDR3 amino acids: CASSRNAQGQETQYF. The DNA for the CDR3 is TGTGCCAGCAGCCGAAACGCGCAGGGCCAAGAGACCCAGTACTTC.